The source of this T cell receptor beta chain is a study of cytotoxic CD8 clonotypes in ibrutinib-treated CLL. Study context: A mean of around 260,000 productive templates and approximately 100,000 productive rearrangements was obtained per sample.

CDR3 length: 13 residues. Germline V lookup: CDR1 SGHVS, CDR2 FQNEAQ. J was trimmed by 4 bases and V by 5 bases; bases with no gene match: 2. Depths of 1 in 200,000 to 1 in 1 million T cells were the sequencing target. TCRdb keeps only in-frame clones here, not all; method: immunoSEQ multiplex PCR. The sample comprises about 330,000 clones, about 61% of which are singletons, and about 5.9% rests with the top ten. In its sample, this clone was seen once. This specimen consisted of PBMCs, obtained after 36 months of ibrutinib treatment. This TCR came from a human donor with chronic lymphocytic leukemia. The chain carries TRBV7-8 and TRBJ2-3; 8 bases map to TRBD2. CDR3 DNA: TGTGCCAGCAGCCGGGGGGGAGCAGATACGCAGTATTTT. Translation gives CASSRGGADTQYF.